This TCR beta chain was sequenced in a study of T cell changes during pregnancy in multiple sclerosis (dated by TCRdb to between 2018 and 2021). Turning to the overall study: Changes in the T cell repertoire over the course of pregnancy were examined in this study in women with multiple sclerosis.

In regard to this clone: Its target antigen remains unknown. No base quality values were provided; no much bigger clone lies one nucleotide off.

Library method: the immunoSEQ multiplex PCR assay. Drawn from immuneACCESS, this table holds only the in-frame rearrangements with V and J called that TCRdb kept. Clones are partly lost; checked studies trace under half to an unresolved V gene and leave the rest unexplained. For this sample there are tens of thousands of clones; 70% to 90% appear just once. Around 1% of the sample is held by the ten biggest clonotypes. The CDR3 has 16 amino acids, counting the end cysteine and phenylalanine. Only the CDR3 part of the read is kept: 48 bases, read in frame from the first base. The germline V gene supplies CDR1 LGHNA and CDR2 YSLEER. The trim is 4 bases for V and 2 bases for J, with a gap of 16 bases between the germline ends.

Rearrangement joined TRBV4-3 to TRBJ2-3; the D segment could be TRBD2, given 5 matching bases. This receptor was identified in a female donor with multiple sclerosis, enrolled in a pregnancy study. Sequencing was performed on CD4+ T cells from peripheral blood mononuclear cells, taken after pregnancy. The CDR3 here reads CASSPGSSISTDTQYF. Here is the DNA: TGCGCCAGCAGCCCGGGGTCCAGCATCTCCACAGATACGCAGTATTTT.